The 20 T cell receptor beta chains below come from one sample, sequenced in a study of cytomegalovirus exposure and HLA in healthy donors. Assay used: immunoSEQ multiplex PCR; TCRdb lists only in-frame clones, some missing. Seen here are some 130,000 clones, roughly 86% observed once, and the top ten hold roughly 1.4%. The sample consisted of PBMCs. All receptors derive from a man aged 25 to 40 in good health and CMV-seronegative.

The V gene is TRBV7-6, the J gene TRBJ2-1, with TRBD2 identical over 7 bases. With 4 bases clipped from V and 0 bases from J, the junction kept 3 bases outside the gene matches. This CDR3 spans 15 amino acids. Germline CDR1 reads SGHVS; CDR2 reads FNYEAQ. DNA for the CDR3: TGTGCCAGCAGCTCGTCTAGCGGCTCCTACAATGAGCAGTTCTTC. It yields the protein CASSSSSGSYNEQFF.

The chain uses TRBV18 and TRBJ2-1; 9 positions agree with TRBD2. Trimming at V came to 2 bases and at J to 7 bases, leaving 9 bases not matched to a gene. The CDR3 consists of 16 residues. Germline lookup yields CDR1 KGHSH and CDR2 LQKENI. In DNA form, the CDR3 reads TGTGCCAGCTCACCAAGACTAGGAGCGGGAGGTAATGAGCAGTTCTTC. It is translated as CASSPRLGAGGNEQFF.

This clone was seen a handful of times. The chain employs TRBV5-1 and TRBJ2-1, with TRBD2 matching 9 bases. The CDR3 length is 13 residues. V dropped 2 bases and J dropped 8; count of bases not matched to a gene: 2. Germline V gene sequence: CDR1 SGHRS, CDR2 YFSETQ. The CDR3 bases are TGCGCCAGCAGCTTTTTAGCGGGAGATGAGCAGTTCTTC. Protein: CASSFLAGDEQFF.

V gene TRBV4-3 combines with J gene TRBJ2-2; 15 bases are shared with TRBD2. The CDR3 is 18 amino acids. V shed 1 base and J 5 bases; nucleotides not matched to a gene: 5. Germline V CDR1 and CDR2: LGHNA, YSLEER. The CDR3 reads CASSQATGTSGRTGELFF. CDR3 in DNA: TGCGCCAGCAGCCAAGCTACGGGGACTAGCGGGAGGACCGGGGAGCTGTTTTTT.

This clone is a singleton in its sample. The V call is TRBV29-1, the J call TRBJ2-1; TRBD2 matches at 9 bases. The CDR3 runs to 15 residues. CDR1 is SQVTM, CDR2 ANQGSEA, per germline. The V and J ends lost 3 bases and 7 bases, in that order; junction bases with no gene match: 10. The CDR3 DNA follows: TGCAGCGTTGAGGTTCCTAGCGGGACCTGGAATGAGCAGTTCTTC. Its translation is CSVEVPSGTWNEQFF.

J is TRBJ2-7 and V is TRBV4-2; a weak D match, TRBD2 (6 bases). V was cut by 4 bases and J by 0 bases, with 13 bases left in between. CDR3 length equals 15 residues. CDR1 and CDR2 (germline): LGHNA, YNFKEQ. CDR3 region: CASSLGAGSSYEQYF. The DNA of the CDR3 is TGTGCCAGCAGCCTAGGGGCGGGGAGCTCCTACGAGCAGTACTTC.

The sample holds a few counts of this clone. V gene TRBV11-2 combines with J gene TRBJ2-1; a possible D gene is TRBD2 (6 bases). V was pared by 5 bases and J by 4 bases, with 15 bases between. Germline V lookup: CDR1 SGHAT, CDR2 FQNNGV. CDR3 size: 15 residues. As DNA, the CDR3 is TGTGCCAGCAGCCCCGCGAGGCGGGATTACAATGAGCAGTTCTTC. Protein product: CASSPARRDYNEQFF.

The chain joins TRBV19 to TRBJ2-3; tentative D call: TRBD2 (6 bases). CDR1 is LNHDA, CDR2 SQIVND, per germline (reference sequence). CDR3 length: 14 amino acids. Trimming cost V 9 bases and J 9 bases, with 22 bases left between them. In nucleotides, the CDR3 is TGTGCCAGCCTGGGACTGCCCGATACAGGCACGCAGTATTTT. This gives the protein CASLGLPDTGTQYF.

The chain links TRBV19 to TRBJ2-7; no clear D gene. Germline V gives CDR1 LNHDA, CDR2 SQIVND (reference sequence). The ends were cut back, 5 bases at V and 4 bases at J, with 6 bases in the middle. CDR3 length: 11 amino acids. CDR3 in DNA: TGTGCCAGTAGTTCCCAATACGAGCAGTACTTC. Amino acids: CASSSQYEQYF.

This chain links TRBV15 with TRBJ1-1; D is possibly TRBD1 (5 bases). With 1 base removed from V and 3 bases from J, the gap between germline ends came to 15 bases. Per germline, CDR1 LNHNV and CDR2 YYDKDF (reference sequence). CDR3 length equals 16 residues. CDR3 sequence: CATSRGGTGIYTEAFF. The DNA of the CDR3 is TGTGCCACCAGCAGAGGGGGAACAGGAATCTACACTGAAGCTTTCTTT.

The rearrangement joins TRBV6-4 to TRBJ2-1, with 7 bases aligning to TRBD2. The CDR3 is 17 residues long. V was pared by 0 bases and J by 9 bases, with 14 bases of the junction left unmatched. Per the germline V gene, CDR1 is MRHNA and CDR2 is SNTAGT. The DNA for the CDR3 is TGTGCCAGCAGTGACTCGTATTTGGGAGCGGGAAGGGTTGAGCAGTTCTTC. Residues: CASSDSYLGAGRVEQFF.

This chain uses TRBV19 with TRBJ2-1; no definite D call. Germline CDR1 LNHDA, CDR2 SQIVND (reference sequence). Trimming cost V 6 bases and J 0 bases, with 3 bases left between them. The CDR3 has 12 residues. For the CDR3, the DNA is TGTGCCAGTAGCCTCTCCTACAATGAGCAGTTCTTC. Its translation is CASSLSYNEQFF.

The genes are TRBV5-1 and TRBJ2-1; D is unresolved. The CDR3 loop spans 14 amino acids. Germline values: CDR1 SGHRS, CDR2 YFSETQ. V was cut by 5 bases and J by 2 bases, with 11 bases left in between. CDR3 bases: TGCGCCAGCAGTCCTTTTTCAGCCTACAATGAGCAGTTCTTC. It specifies CASSPFSAYNEQFF.

J is TRBJ1-1 and V is TRBV5-1; 9 bases line up with TRBD1. The V segment lost 3 bases and the J segment 0 bases; nucleotides outside the gene matches: 6. The germline V gene has CDR1 SGHRS and CDR2 YFSETQ. This CDR3 is built from 16 residues. CDR3 sequence: CASSWDRANMNTEAFF. CDR3 in DNA: TGCGCCAGCAGCTGGGACAGGGCAAACATGAACACTGAAGCTTTCTTT.

The chain joins TRBV27 to TRBJ1-5, with 8 bases that match TRBD1. The junction had 7 bases not matched to a gene; V was cut back by 3 bases and J by 6 bases. The germline CDR1 and CDR2 sequences are MNHEY and SMNVEV (reference sequence). The CDR3 runs to 15 residues. CDR3 DNA: TGTGCCAGCAGTTTCGGGCAGGGGGCGGGTCAGCCCCAGCATTTT. Amino acids: CASSFGQGAGQPQHF.

The chain employs TRBV6-1 and TRBJ1-1; D gene ambiguous. The CDR3 covers 14 residues. From germline, CDR1 is MNHNS and CDR2 SASEGT. V lost 5 bases and J lost 6, with 16 bases in between. CDR3: CASSLDSEKAEAFF. CDR3 sequence (DNA): TGTGCCAGCAGTTTGGACTCAGAAAAGGCTGAAGCTTTCTTT.

This chain connects TRBV7-9 to TRBJ1-1; D call uncertain. Germline values: CDR1 SEHNR, CDR2 FQNEAQ (reference sequence). The CDR3 sequence is 14 residues long. The V end lost 0 bases, the J end lost 2 bases, and 7 bases lay between the germline ends. CDR3 sequence: CASSLASLNTEAFF. The CDR3 coding sequence is TGTGCCAGCAGCTTAGCGTCACTAAACACTGAAGCTTTCTTT.

The V and J genes are TRBV6-6 and TRBJ1-1; 7 bases line up with TRBD1. The CDR3 is 13 amino acids. Looked up from germline, CDR1 is MNHNY and CDR2 is SVGAGI (reference sequence). V gave up 7 bases and J gave up 7 bases; unmatched junction bases: 9. CDR3 amino acids: CASTTGQEVEAFF. For the CDR3, the DNA is TGTGCCAGCACTACCGGACAGGAGGTTGAAGCTTTCTTT.

The genes are TRBV10-3 and TRBJ1-2; 8 bases map to TRBD1. The J segment lost 3 bases and the V segment lost 7 bases, leaving 7 bases of the junction unmatched. This CDR3 contains 14 residues. CDR1 ENHRY and CDR2 SYGVKD come from the germline V gene. CDR3: CAITRTGLDYGYTF. As DNA, the CDR3 is TGTGCCATCACCCGGACAGGGTTGGACTATGGCTACACCTTC.

The V gene is TRBV4-3, the J gene TRBJ2-5, with 11 bases aligning to TRBD2. CDR1 is LGHNA, CDR2 YSLEER, per germline. Losses at the gene ends were 3 bases for V and 0 bases for J; bases not matched to a gene: 9. The CDR3 consists of 18 residues. The CDR3 DNA reads as TGCGCCAGCAGCCATAAACTAGCGGGAGATCTATACCAAGAGACCCAGTACTTC. Protein product: CASSHKLAGDLYQETQYF.